This record covers a single T cell receptor (beta chain). Antigen unknown. Autoimmune disease history or systemic immunosuppression led to patient exclusion. Samples of blood were obtained at baseline, on cycle 4 day 1, and on cycle 7 day 1. This entry comes from a study of OX40 agonist ivuxolimab in advanced cancers. Study summary: Earlier treatment with anti-PD-1, anti-PD-L1 or anti-CTLA-4 was permitted, and roughly 42% had received some.

This CDR3 comprises 16 residues. With V trimmed by 0 bases and J by 5 bases, 8 bases remained unmatched. Looked up from germline, CDR1 is SGDLS and CDR2 is YYNGEE. General observations from the study: Clonal expansion from baseline to week 6 occurred in both CD4+ and CD8+ T cells.

Clones were sequenced by immunoSEQ multiplex PCR, and TCRdb holds only the in-frame ones, with some missing. The sample lists tens of thousands of clones, roughly nine tenths seen once, with around 0.19% in the top ten. The clonotype was recovered from an adult with an advanced solid tumor such as melanoma, head and neck, liver or kidney cancer. This chain links TRBV9 with TRBJ2-5, with 9 bases aligning to TRBD2. This specimen was CD4+ or CD8+ T cells sorted from blood, taken in a trial of the OX40 agonist ivuxolimab. The CDR3 DNA is TGTGCCAGCAGCGTAGGTCCGAGCGGGGGGAGGGAGACCCAGTACTTC. The encoded protein is CASSVGPSGGRETQYF.